The 27 T cell receptor beta chains given below trace back to one sample, sequenced in a study of blood T cell repertoires in COVID-19. Profiling relied on immunoSEQ multiplex PCR, and the TCRdb table lists in-frame clones only, not all of them. The sample has over 150,000 clones, around 84% seen once. Sequenced: peripheral blood. These receptors were taken from a human donor in a cohort sampled during active COVID-19.

The V gene is TRBV19, the J gene TRBJ1-5; D is unresolved. Germline V gene lookup returns CDR1 LNHDA and CDR2 SQIVND (reference sequence). V was trimmed by 3 bases and J by 1 base, leaving 13 bases between them. The CDR3 covers 16 residues. CDR3 nucleotides: TGTGCCAGTAGTATCGTTGGCCGAGGAAGCAATCAGCCCCAGCATTTT. Translating gives CASSIVGRGSNQPQHF.

The gene calls are TRBV24-1 and TRBJ2-5; a weak D match, TRBD1 (5 bases). Per germline, CDR1 KGHDR and CDR2 SFDVKD. The CDR3 is 13 amino acids. The V end was cut by 6 bases, the J end by 3 bases, with 10 bases between. CDR3 sequence reads: CATSSTGEETQYF. Here the CDR3 DNA reads TGTGCCACCAGTAGCACAGGTGAAGAGACCCAGTACTTC.

This clone showed up just once. J is TRBJ2-2 and V is TRBV6-1, with TRBD2 identical over 11 bases. In germline, CDR1 is MNHNS, CDR2 SASEGT. With 3 bases clipped from V and 4 bases from J, the junction kept 7 bases outside the gene matches. The CDR3 is 17 amino acids. CDR3 protein: CASSESLAGGPTGELFF. The DNA for the CDR3 is TGTGCCAGCAGTGAGTCCCTAGCGGGAGGCCCCACCGGGGAGCTGTTTTTT.

The chain uses TRBV12-3 or TRBV12-4 and TRBJ1-2; 7 bases are shared with TRBD1. Trimming at V came to 5 bases and at J to 4 bases, leaving 4 bases not matched to a gene. CDR3 size: 13 residues. The CDR3 here is CASSPDRIYGYTF. Here the CDR3 DNA reads TGTGCCAGCAGTCCGGACAGGATCTATGGCTACACCTTC.

This rearrangement joins TRBV5-1 to TRBJ1-1; D ambiguous. V lost 3 bases and J 1 base, leaving 10 bases between the germline ends. The CDR3 contains 14 residues. Germline V gives CDR1 SGHRS, CDR2 YFSETQ. The CDR3 DNA is TGCGCCAGCAGCTCGACGGCAGGGAACACTGAAGCTTTCTTT. Protein product: CASSSTAGNTEAFF.

This clone was recorded only once. V and J are TRBV7-8 and TRBJ2-5, with a weak D call TRBD1 (5 bases). Germline values: CDR1 SGHVS, CDR2 FQNEAQ. The CDR3 sequence is 13 residues long. V was shortened by 6 bases and J by 5 bases, with 13 bases between the two germline ends. CDR3 loop: CASRGTGLETQYF. CDR3 sequence (DNA): TGTGCCAGCAGGGGAACAGGCTTGGAGACCCAGTACTTC.

There are many counts of this clone. The chain joins TRBV19 to TRBJ2-1, with D possibly matching TRBD2 (6 bases). This CDR3 is built from 14 residues. Deletions cut 1 base from V and 8 bases from J, with 12 bases between. Germline-derived CDR1 and CDR2 are LNHDA and SQIVND (reference sequence). CDR3 nucleotides: TGTGCCAGTAGTATAGGAGCACTAGCCGATGAGCAGTTCTTC. Translation gives CASSIGALADEQFF.

As regards this clone: The same CDR3 also results from other DNA sequences found in this sample. The CDR3 coding sequence is TGTGCCAGCAGCCAAGGAGGATCCTCTGGAAACACCATATATTTT. Translated, it gives CASSQGGSSGNTIYF. This sequence joins TRBV4-2 and TRBJ1-3; D remains unclear. Trimming removed 1 base from V and 0 bases from J, with 7 bases in between. The CDR3 runs 15 residues. The germline CDR1 and CDR2 sequences are LGHNA and YNFKEQ.

CDR3: CASSESTGAPLCYTF. The CDR3 DNA reads as TGTGCCAGCAGTGAATCGACAGGGGCTCCCTTATGCTACACCTTC. The genes are TRBV25-1 and TRBJ1-2, with 8 bases identical to TRBD1. The germline gives CDR1 MGHDK, CDR2 SYGVNS. V lost 1 base and J lost 9; bases outside the gene matches: 10. The CDR3 consists of 15 residues.

This clone was picked up one time. Other DNA sequences in this sample translate to the same CDR3. The chain joins TRBV5-4 to TRBJ2-1; 11 bases are a match to TRBD2. The CDR3 totals 14 residues. The junction had 2 bases not matched to a gene; V was cut back by 2 bases and J by 7 bases. Germline CDR1 is SGHNT and CDR2 is YYREEE (reference sequence). The CDR3 DNA reads TGTGCCAGCAGCTTCCGGACTAGCGGGAATGAGCAGTTCTTC. Translation gives CASSFRTSGNEQFF.

The CDR3 spells CAWSHVVNLEAFF. The DNA of the CDR3 is TGTGCCTGGAGTCACGTAGTAAATCTTGAAGCTTTCTTT. The chain employs TRBV30 and TRBJ1-1; D is unclear. This CDR3 spans 13 amino acids. CDR1 is GTSNPN and CDR2 is SVGIG in the germline V gene (reference sequence). V was trimmed by 2 bases and J by 7 bases, leaving 14 bases between them. The whole variable domain, remainder taken from reference TRBV30 and TRBJ1-1, is SQTIHQWPATLVQPVGSPLSLECTVEGTSNPNLYWYRQAAGRGLQLLFYSVGIGQISSEVPQNLSASRPQDRQFILSSKKLLLSDSGFYLCAWSHVVNLEAFFGQGTRLTVV.

This chain connects TRBV7-2 to TRBJ2-2, with 7 nucleotides matching TRBD1. The CDR3 covers 16 residues. V dropped 4 bases and J dropped 4; count of bases not matched to a gene: 9. Germline values: CDR1 SGHTA, CDR2 FQGNSA. The DNA for the CDR3 is TGTGCCAGCAGCTCCCGACAGGGAAGGGGCACCGGGGAGCTGTTTTTT. It encodes CASSSRQGRGTGELFF.

This clone was recorded a few times. The rearrangement links TRBV2 to TRBJ2-1; weak D call: TRBD2 (6 bases). The length of the CDR3 is 14 residues. V dropped 7 bases and J dropped 6 bases, with 16 bases sitting between them. Germline CDR1 SNHLY, CDR2 FYNNEI. The CDR3 reads CASIVTRASNEQFF. The DNA for the CDR3 is TGTGCCAGCATCGTGACTAGAGCTTCCAATGAGCAGTTCTTC. Looking up the rest from reference TRBV2 and TRBJ2-1 gives the full variable domain: EPEVTQTPSHQVTQMGQEVILRCVPISNHLYFYWYRQILGQKVEFLVSFYNNEISEKSEIFDDQFSVERPDGSNFTLKIRSTKLEDSAMYFCASIVTRASNEQFFGPGTRLTVL.

This sequence joins TRBV28 and TRBJ2-7, with TRBD1 as a possible D gene (5 bases). Germline V CDR1 and CDR2: MDHEN, SYDVKM. This CDR3 contains 15 residues. Trimming cost V 3 bases and J 0 bases, with 12 bases left between them. The CDR3 coding sequence is TGTGCCAGCAGTTTCGCAGGGCCCCTCTCCTACGAGCAGTACTTC. As protein: CASSFAGPLSYEQYF.

This rearrangement joins TRBV12-3 or TRBV12-4 to TRBJ1-1; the D is unclear. Trimming removed 8 bases from V and 0 bases from J, with 10 bases in between. The CDR3 has 13 amino acids. CDR3 loop: CASGNQVNTEAFF. The CDR3 DNA reads as TGTGCCAGCGGAAACCAGGTGAACACTGAAGCTTTCTTT.

The chain carries TRBV11-3 and TRBJ2-7; D gene ambiguous. V gave up 1 base and J gave up 2 bases, with 12 bases separating them. Germline lookup yields CDR1 SGHNT and CDR2 YENEEA. The CDR3 extends over 15 amino acids. DNA for the CDR3: TGTGCCAGCAGCTTAGGGCCCCCTGACACCTACGAGCAGTACTTC. This gives the protein CASSLGPPDTYEQYF.

The rearrangement uses TRBV7-2 and TRBJ1-1, with D uncertain. V lost 3 bases, J lost 1 base, and 9 bases lay in between. This CDR3 region has 14 residues. Germline V CDR1 and CDR2: SGHTA, FQGNSA. The CDR3 here is CASSFPGSNTEAFF. The DNA of the CDR3 is TGTGCCAGCAGCTTTCCGGGGTCGAACACTGAAGCTTTCTTT.

The chain uses TRBV11-2 and TRBJ2-3; possibly TRBD1 for D (6 bases). CDR1 is SGHAT, CDR2 FQNNGV, per germline. V was shortened by 3 bases and J by 4 bases, with 17 bases between the two germline ends. The CDR3 runs to 16 residues. The CDR3: CASSLEDRGIADTQYF. CDR3 bases: TGTGCCAGCAGCTTGGAAGATAGGGGGATAGCAGATACGCAGTATTTT.

The CDR3 sequence: CASSPYGTGGEKLFF. CDR3 DNA sequence: TGTGCCAGCTCACCATATGGGACAGGGGGAGAAAAACTGTTTTTT. This rearrangement joins TRBV18 to TRBJ1-4, with TRBD1 matching over 11 bases. The J segment lost 8 bases and the V segment lost 2 bases, leaving 4 bases of the junction unmatched. This CDR3 spans 15 amino acids. The V gene's germline CDR1 is KGHSH and CDR2 LQKENI. Complete variable domain (other parts from reference TRBV18 and TRBJ1-4): NAGVMQNPRHLVRRRGQEARLRCSPMKGHSHVYWYRQLPEEGLKFMVYLQKENIIDESGMPKERFSAEFPKEGPSILRIQQVVRGDSAAYFCASSPYGTGGEKLFFGSGTQLSVL.

This rearrangement joins TRBV2 to TRBJ1-2; the D is unclear. V lost 3 bases to trimming and J lost 4 bases, with 21 bases between them. This CDR3 comprises 17 residues. The germline V gene has CDR1 SNHLY and CDR2 FYNNEI. The CDR3 coding sequence is TGTGCCAGCAGTGAGCTTGAAGCGGGCGAGGAAATCTATGGCTACACCTTC. Encoded protein: CASSELEAGEEIYGYTF.

This sequence joins TRBV9 and TRBJ2-3; 10 bases align to TRBD2. V dropped 3 bases and J dropped 4; count of bases not matched to a gene: 8. The CDR3 has 16 amino acids. Germline V CDR1 and CDR2: SGDLS, YYNGEE. The CDR3 DNA reads as TGTGCCAGCAGCGATTTAGCGGGAGGATACGCAGATACGCAGTATTTT. Residues: CASSDLAGGYADTQYF.

The V gene is TRBV12-3 or TRBV12-4, the J gene TRBJ2-1; D may be TRBD2 (6 bases). Trimming stripped 5 bases from V and 9 bases from J, with 11 bases between. CDR3 length: 12 amino acids. The CDR3 DNA reads as TGTGCCAGCAGTCGAGGGGAGGTTGAGCAGTTCTTC. This encodes CASSRGEVEQFF.

This clone was seen a single time. V and J are TRBV7-2 and TRBJ2-7; 11 bases fit TRBD1. J lost 2 bases, V lost 4 bases, and 1 base had no gene match. Per the germline V gene, CDR1 is SGHTA and CDR2 is FQGNSA. CDR3 length: 14 amino acids. CDR3 nucleotide sequence: TGTGCCAGCAGCTGGGACAGGGGGGCCTACGAGCAGTACTTC. Translated: CASSWDRGAYEQYF. Using reference TRBV7-2 and TRBJ2-7 for the parts outside the CDR3, the full variable domain is GAGVSQSPSNKVTEKGKDVELRCDPISGHTALYWYRQSLGQGLEFLIYFQGNSAPDKSGLPSDRFSAERTGGSVSTLTIQRTQQEDSAVYLCASSWDRGAYEQYFGPGTRLTVT.

CDR3 DNA: TGTGCCAGCAGTTACGGGGTCAGGAGGGATAATTCACCCCTCCACTTT. Its protein product is CASSYGVRRDNSPLHF. The J gene is TRBJ1-6, the V gene TRBV6-5; D gene unclear. The ends were cut back, 2 bases at V and 5 bases at J, with 13 bases in the middle. The germline V gene encodes CDR1 MNHEY and CDR2 SVGAGI. There are 16 residues in the CDR3.

The sample holds a few counts of this clone. CDR3 in DNA: TGCGCCAGCAGCGGAGGACTAGCGGCCTTCAATGAGCAGTTCTTC. This codes for CASSGGLAAFNEQFF. V and J are TRBV5-1 and TRBJ2-1, with 10 bases matching TRBD2. This CDR3 is built from 15 residues. Trimming removed 4 bases from V and 6 bases from J; junction bases left unmatched: 7. The germline CDR1 and CDR2 sequences are SGHRS and YFSETQ.

V is TRBV5-1 and J is TRBJ1-4; no firm D call. Trimming cost V 4 bases and J 8 bases, with 15 bases left between them. The germline CDR1 and CDR2 sequences are SGHRS and YFSETQ. The CDR3 covers 14 residues. The CDR3 DNA reads TGCGCCAGCAGCCGGGGTTCTTCGGACGAAAAACTGTTTTTT. It yields the protein CASSRGSSDEKLFF.

CDR3 protein: CAGRRQAQETQYF. For the CDR3, the DNA is TGTGCCGGCCGACGACAGGCGCAAGAGACCCAGTACTTC. The rearrangement uses TRBV2 and TRBJ2-5, with a weak D call TRBD1 (6 bases). There are 13 residues in the CDR3. The V end lost 11 bases, the J end lost 2 bases, and 15 bases lay between the germline ends. Per the germline V gene, CDR1 is SNHLY and CDR2 is FYNNEI.